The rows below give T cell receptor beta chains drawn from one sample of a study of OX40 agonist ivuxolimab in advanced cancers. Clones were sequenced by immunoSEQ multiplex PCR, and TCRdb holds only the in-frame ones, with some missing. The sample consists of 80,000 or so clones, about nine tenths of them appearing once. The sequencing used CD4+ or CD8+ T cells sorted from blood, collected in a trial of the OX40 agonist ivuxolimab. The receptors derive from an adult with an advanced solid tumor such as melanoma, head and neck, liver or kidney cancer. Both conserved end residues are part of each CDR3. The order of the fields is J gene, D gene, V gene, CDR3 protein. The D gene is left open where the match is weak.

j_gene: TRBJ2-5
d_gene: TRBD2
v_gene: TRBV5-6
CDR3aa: CASSGGLAGPIQTQYF

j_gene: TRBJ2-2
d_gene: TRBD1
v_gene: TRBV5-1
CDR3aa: CASSSTTGVYTGELFF

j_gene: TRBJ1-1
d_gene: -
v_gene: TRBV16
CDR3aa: CASSPLGGNTEAFF

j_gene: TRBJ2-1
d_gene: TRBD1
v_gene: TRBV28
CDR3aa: CASSLDRVDNEQFF

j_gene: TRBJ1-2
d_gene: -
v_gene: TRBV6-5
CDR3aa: CASSSGSGGYTF

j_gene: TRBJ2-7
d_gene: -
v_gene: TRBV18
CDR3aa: CASSPSSDSSYEQYF

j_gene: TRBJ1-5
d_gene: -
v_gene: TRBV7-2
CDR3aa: CASSQLVGNQPQHF

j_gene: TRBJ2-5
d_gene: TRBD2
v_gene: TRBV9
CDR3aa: CASSDDSGTPTLATQYF

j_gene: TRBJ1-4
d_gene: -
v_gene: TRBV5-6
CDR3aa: CASSWRHPTNEKLFF

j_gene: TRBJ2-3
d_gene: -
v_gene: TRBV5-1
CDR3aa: CASSLDRTSTDTQYF

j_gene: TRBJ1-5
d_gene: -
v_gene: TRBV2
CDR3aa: CASAEIGGYSNQPQHF